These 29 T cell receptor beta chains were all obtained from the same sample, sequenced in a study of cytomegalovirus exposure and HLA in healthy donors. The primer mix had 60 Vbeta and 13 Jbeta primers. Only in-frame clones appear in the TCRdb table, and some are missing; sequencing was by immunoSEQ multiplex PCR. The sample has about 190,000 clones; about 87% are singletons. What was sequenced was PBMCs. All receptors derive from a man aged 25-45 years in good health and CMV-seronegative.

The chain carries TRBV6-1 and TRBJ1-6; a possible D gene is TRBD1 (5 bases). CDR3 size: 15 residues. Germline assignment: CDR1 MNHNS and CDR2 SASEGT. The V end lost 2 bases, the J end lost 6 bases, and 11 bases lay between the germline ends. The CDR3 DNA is TGTGCCAGCAGTGAATGGTCAGGGCTTAATTCACCCCTCCACTTT. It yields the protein CASSEWSGLNSPLHF.

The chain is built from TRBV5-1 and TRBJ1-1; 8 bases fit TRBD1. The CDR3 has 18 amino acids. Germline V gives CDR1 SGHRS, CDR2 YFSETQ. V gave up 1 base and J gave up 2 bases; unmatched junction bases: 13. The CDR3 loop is CASSLLVGQGFSNTEAFF. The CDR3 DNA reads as TGCGCCAGCAGCTTGCTGGTAGGACAGGGCTTTAGTAACACTGAAGCTTTCTTT.

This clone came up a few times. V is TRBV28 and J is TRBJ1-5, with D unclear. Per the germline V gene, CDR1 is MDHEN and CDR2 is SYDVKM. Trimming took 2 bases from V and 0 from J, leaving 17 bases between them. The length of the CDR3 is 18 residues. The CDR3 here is CASSLGLRSSISNQPQHF. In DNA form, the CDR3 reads TGTGCCAGCAGTTTAGGGCTCCGCAGCTCCATTAGCAATCAGCCCCAGCATTTT.

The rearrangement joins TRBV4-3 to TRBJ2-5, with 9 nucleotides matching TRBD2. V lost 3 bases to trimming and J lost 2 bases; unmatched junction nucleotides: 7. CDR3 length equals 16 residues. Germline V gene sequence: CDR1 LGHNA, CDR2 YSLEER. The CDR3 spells CASSQLLSGGQETQYF. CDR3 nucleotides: TGCGCCAGCAGCCAGCTCTTGAGCGGGGGGCAAGAGACCCAGTACTTC.

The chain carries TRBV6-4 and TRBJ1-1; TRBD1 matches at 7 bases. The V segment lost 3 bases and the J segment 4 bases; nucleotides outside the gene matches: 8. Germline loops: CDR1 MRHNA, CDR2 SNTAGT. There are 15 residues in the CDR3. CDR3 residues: CASSEVHGTATEAFF. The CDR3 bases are TGTGCCAGCAGTGAGGTCCACGGGACAGCCACTGAAGCTTTCTTT.

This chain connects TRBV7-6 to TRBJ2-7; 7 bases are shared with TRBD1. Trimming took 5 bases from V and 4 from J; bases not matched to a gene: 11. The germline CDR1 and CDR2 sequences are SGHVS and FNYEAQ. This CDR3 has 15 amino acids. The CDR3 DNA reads TGTGCCAGCAGCGCCCCAGGGGGAAGGGGTTACGAGCAGTACTTC. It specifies CASSAPGGRGYEQYF.

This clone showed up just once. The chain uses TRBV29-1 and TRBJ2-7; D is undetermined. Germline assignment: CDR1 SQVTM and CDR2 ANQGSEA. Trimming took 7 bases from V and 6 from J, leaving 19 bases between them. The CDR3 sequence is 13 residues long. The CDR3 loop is CSAESRIDGEQYF. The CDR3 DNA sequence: TGCAGCGCCGAGAGCCGCATAGATGGCGAGCAGTACTTC.

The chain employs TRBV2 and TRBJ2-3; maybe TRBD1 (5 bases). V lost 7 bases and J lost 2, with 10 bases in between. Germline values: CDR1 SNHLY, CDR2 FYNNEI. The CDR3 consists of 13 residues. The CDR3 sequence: CASKQDSTDTQYF. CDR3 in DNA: TGTGCCAGCAAACAGGATTCCACAGATACGCAGTATTTT.

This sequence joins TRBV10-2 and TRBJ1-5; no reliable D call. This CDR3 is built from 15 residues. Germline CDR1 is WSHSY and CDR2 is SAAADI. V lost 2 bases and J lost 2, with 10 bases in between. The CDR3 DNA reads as TGCGCCAGCAGTGAGGGGCCGAACCGCAATCAGCCCCAGCATTTT. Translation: CASSEGPNRNQPQHF.

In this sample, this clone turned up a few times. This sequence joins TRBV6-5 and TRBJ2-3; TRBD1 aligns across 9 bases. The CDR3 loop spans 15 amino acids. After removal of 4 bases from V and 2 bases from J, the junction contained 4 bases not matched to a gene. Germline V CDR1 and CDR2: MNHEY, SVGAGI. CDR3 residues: CASSLGDRVTDTQYF. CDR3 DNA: TGTGCCAGCAGTTTGGGGGACAGGGTCACAGATACGCAGTATTTT.

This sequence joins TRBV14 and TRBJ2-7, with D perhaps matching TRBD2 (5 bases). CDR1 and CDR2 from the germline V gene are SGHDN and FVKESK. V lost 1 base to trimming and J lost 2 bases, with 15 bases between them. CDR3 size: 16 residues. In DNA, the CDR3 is TGTGCCAGCAGCCAAGCCCCCGGAGGAGATGCCTACGAGCAGTACTTC. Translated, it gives CASSQAPGGDAYEQYF.

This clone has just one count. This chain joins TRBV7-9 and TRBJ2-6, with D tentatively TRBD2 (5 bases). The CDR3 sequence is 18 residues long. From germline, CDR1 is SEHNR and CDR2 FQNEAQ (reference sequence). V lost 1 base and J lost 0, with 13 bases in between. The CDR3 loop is CASSLGRLAGSGANVLTF. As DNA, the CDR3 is TGTGCCAGCAGCTTAGGTCGTTTGGCGGGCTCTGGGGCCAACGTCCTGACTTTC.

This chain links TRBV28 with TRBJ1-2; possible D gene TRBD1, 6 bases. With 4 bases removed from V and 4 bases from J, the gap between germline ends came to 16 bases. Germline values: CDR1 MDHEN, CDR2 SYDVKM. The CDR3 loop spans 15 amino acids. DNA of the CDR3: TGTGCCAGCAGTTCCGGGGGGGGGCGGCTCTATGGCTACACCTTC. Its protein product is CASSSGGGRLYGYTF.

Here the CDR3 reads CASSDRTRDRGWEKLFF. The CDR3 bases are TGTGCCAGCTCGGACCGGACCCGGGACAGGGGTTGGGAAAAACTGTTTTTT. The chain combines TRBV18 with TRBJ1-4; 10 nucleotides match TRBD1. V shed 6 bases, J shed 8 bases, and the junction held 15 bases outside the gene matches. Per germline, CDR1 KGHSH and CDR2 LQKENI. CDR3 length: 17 residues.

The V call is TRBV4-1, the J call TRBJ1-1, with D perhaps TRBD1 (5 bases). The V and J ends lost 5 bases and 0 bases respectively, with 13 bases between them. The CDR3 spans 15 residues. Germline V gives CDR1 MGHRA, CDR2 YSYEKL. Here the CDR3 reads CASSFWGQLNTEAFF. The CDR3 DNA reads TGCGCCAGCAGCTTCTGGGGCCAACTGAACACTGAAGCTTTCTTT.

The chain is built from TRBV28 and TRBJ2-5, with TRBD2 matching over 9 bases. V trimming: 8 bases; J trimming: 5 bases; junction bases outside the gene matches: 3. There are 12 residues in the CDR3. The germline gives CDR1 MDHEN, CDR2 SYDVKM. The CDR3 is CASGLASETQYF. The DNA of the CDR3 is TGTGCCAGCGGACTAGCGTCTGAGACCCAGTACTTC.

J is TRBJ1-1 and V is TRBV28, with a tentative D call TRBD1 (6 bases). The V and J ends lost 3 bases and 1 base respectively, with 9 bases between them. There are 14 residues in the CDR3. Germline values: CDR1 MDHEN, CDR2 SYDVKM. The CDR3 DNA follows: TGTGCCAGCAGTTTTGGGGGCAGGAACACTGAAGCTTTCTTT. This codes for CASSFGGRNTEAFF.

CDR3 in amino acids: CASSWPQTESYEQYF. Written as DNA, the CDR3 is TGTGCCAGCAGCTGGCCGCAGACAGAATCCTACGAGCAGTACTTC. This chain joins TRBV5-5 and TRBJ2-7; D might be TRBD1 (5 bases). V was cut by 3 bases and J by 1 base, with 14 bases left in between. The CDR3 loop spans 15 amino acids. Germline V gene data show CDR1 as SGHKS and CDR2 as YYEKEE (reference sequence).

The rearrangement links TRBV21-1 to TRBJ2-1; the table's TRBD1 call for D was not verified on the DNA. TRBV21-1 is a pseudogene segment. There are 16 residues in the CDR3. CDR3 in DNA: TGTGCCAGCAGCTTCACGGGGGGACAGGGTGAAAATGAGCAGTTCTTC. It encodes CASSFTGGQGENEQFF.

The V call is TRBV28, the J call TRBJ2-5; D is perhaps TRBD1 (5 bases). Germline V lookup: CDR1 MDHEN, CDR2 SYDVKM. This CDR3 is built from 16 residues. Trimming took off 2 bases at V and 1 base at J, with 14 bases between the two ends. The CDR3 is CASSLPFDRAQETQYF. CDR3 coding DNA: TGTGCCAGCAGTTTACCTTTCGACAGAGCCCAAGAGACCCAGTACTTC.

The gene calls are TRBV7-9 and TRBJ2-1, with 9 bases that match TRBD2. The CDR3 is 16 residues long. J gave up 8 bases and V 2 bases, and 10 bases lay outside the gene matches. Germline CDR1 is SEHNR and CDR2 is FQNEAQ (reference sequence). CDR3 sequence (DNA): TGTGCCAGCAGCTTAACGGGACTAGCAAGAGTAGATGAGCAGTTCTTC. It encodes CASSLTGLARVDEQFF.

The CDR3 region is CASSQQDGSTDTQYF. Here the CDR3 DNA reads TGTGCCAGCAGCCAACAGGACGGCAGCACAGATACGCAGTATTTT. The rearrangement links TRBV5-4 to TRBJ2-3, with D perhaps matching TRBD1 (5 bases). The CDR3 has 15 amino acids. V dropped 4 bases and J dropped 0 bases, with 12 bases sitting between them. CDR1 and CDR2 (germline): SGHNT, YYREEE (reference sequence).

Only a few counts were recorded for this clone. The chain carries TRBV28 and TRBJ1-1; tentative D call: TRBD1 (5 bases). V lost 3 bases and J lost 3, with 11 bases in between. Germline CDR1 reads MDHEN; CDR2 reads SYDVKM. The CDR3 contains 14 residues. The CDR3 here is CASSFPQGYTEAFF. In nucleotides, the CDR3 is TGTGCCAGCAGTTTCCCTCAGGGTTACACTGAAGCTTTCTTT.

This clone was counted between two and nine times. In nucleotides, the CDR3 is TGTGCCGGGGACCGGGACAGGGAAGAGACCCAGTACTTC. It translates to CAGDRDREETQYF. This chain uses TRBV7-9 with TRBJ2-5; TRBD1 matches 9 bases. Germline V gives CDR1 SEHNR, CDR2 FQNEAQ (reference sequence). V lost 11 bases, J lost 3 bases, and 7 bases stayed unmatched. This CDR3 spans 13 amino acids.

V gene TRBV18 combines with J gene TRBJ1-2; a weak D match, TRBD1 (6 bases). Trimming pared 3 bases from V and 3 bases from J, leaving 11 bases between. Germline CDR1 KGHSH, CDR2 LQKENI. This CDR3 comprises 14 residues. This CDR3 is CASSPTGRDYGYTF. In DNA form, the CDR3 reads TGTGCCAGCTCACCCACAGGGAGGGACTATGGCTACACCTTC.

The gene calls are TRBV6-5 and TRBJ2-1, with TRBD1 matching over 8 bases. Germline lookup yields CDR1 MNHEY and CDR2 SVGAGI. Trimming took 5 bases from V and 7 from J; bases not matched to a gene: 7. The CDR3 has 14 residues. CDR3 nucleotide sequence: TGTGCCAGCAGTCCCGGACAGGGTTCGAATGAGCAGTTCTTC. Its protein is CASSPGQGSNEQFF.

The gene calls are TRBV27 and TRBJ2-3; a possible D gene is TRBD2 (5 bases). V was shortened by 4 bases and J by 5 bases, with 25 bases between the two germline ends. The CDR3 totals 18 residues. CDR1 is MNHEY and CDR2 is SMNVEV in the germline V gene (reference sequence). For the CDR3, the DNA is TGTGCCAGCAGTTCATCGCCGGGATTCGGTCTTTCCATAGATACGCAGTATTTT. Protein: CASSSSPGFGLSIDTQYF.

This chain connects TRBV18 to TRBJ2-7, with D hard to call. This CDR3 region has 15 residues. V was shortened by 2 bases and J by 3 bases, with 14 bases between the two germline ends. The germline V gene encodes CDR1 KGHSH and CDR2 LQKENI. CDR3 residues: CASSPFTVSRYEQYF. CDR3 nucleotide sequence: TGTGCCAGCTCACCATTTACGGTTTCCCGCTACGAGCAGTACTTC.

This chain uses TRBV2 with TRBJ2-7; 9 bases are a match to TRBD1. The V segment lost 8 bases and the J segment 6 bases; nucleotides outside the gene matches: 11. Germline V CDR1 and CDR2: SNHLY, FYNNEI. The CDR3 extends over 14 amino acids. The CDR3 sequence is CASATGTGMIEQYF. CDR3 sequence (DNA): TGTGCCAGCGCCACCGGGACAGGGATGATCGAGCAGTACTTC.